This TCR beta chain originates from a study of blood T cells in healthy people across ages. CDR1 is MNHEY, CDR2 SMNVEV, per germline (reference sequence). J gave up 6 bases and V 5 bases, and 7 bases lay outside the gene matches. The CDR3 spans 15 residues. A second PCR, run for roughly 7 to 11 cycles, used a sample-barcoded 5' primer plus a J-beta primer mix. TCRdb independently ran MiXCR on the 5' RACE reads; one entry per CDR3 protein. The sample records about 1.6 million distinct CDR3 sequences, approximately 32% being singletons. The material sequenced was blood. The genes are TRBV27 and TRBJ2-7; 13 bases align to TRBD2. The sequence was obtained from a young woman in good health. The CDR3 protein is CASSEGLAGRSEQYF. For the CDR3, the DNA is TGTGCCAGCAGTGAGGGACTAGCGGGGCGTAGCGAGCAGTACTTC.